Listed below are T cell receptor beta chains from one sample, sequenced in a study of blood T cell repertoires in COVID-19. Repertoires were generated with immunoSEQ multiplex PCR, while TCRdb's copy carries only in-frame clones and drops some. The table records roughly 300,000 clones, around 86% of them present only once. The specimen was PBMCs or T cells enriched from blood (not recorded which). These receptors were collected from a middle-aged woman with acute COVID-19. Both conserved end residues are trimmed from each CDR3. A clone size is listed for some rows: how often the clone was seen (once, few, many), or a class if it is expanded.

V gene	clone size	J gene	CDR3 protein
TRBV19	NA	TRBJ2-3	ASRENGDYTDTQY
TRBV5-4	NA	TRBJ1-1	ASIKVGTGGRMNTEAF
TRBV19	NA	TRBJ2-3	ASSGLAQNTDTQY
TRBV19	NA	TRBJ2-5	ASSGGMQETQY
TRBV28	NA	TRBJ2-7	ASSSSSGTLYEQY
TRBV7-2	NA	TRBJ2-1	ASSGSSYNEQF
TRBV15	NA	TRBJ2-4	ATSRGLAGGKNIQY
TRBV6-5	once	TRBJ2-3	ASSYSRFGADTQY
TRBV5-1	NA	TRBJ2-5	ASSLGPSETQY
TRBV2	NA	TRBJ1-4	ASSGRRTNEKLF
TRBV5-1	once	TRBJ1-6	ASSPRTGGPYNSPLH
TRBV9	NA	TRBJ2-5	ASSGGDSQETQY
TRBV19	NA	TRBJ1-5	ASSIKSGSNQPQH
TRBV7-2	NA	TRBJ2-7	ASSFLHSSSYEQY
TRBV3-1/TRBV3-2	NA	TRBJ2-3	ASSQALGSTDTQY
TRBV5-1	NA	TRBJ2-7	ASSWGEGFEQY
TRBV7-3	NA	TRBJ2-3	ASSYGLAGSSTDTQY
TRBV7-2	few	TRBJ2-5	ASSLRGTQETQY
TRBV5-1	NA	TRBJ2-3	ASSLGTGGADTQY
TRBV27	once	TRBJ1-4	ASSPPNEKLF
TRBV2	NA	TRBJ1-2	ASSLGQGSYGYT
TRBV7-9	once	TRBJ2-7	ASSPGWLGGNEQY
TRBV27	NA	TRBJ2-5	ASSLRGGETQY
TRBV7-6	NA	TRBJ2-7	ASSPLAGGASYEQY
TRBV7-9	NA	TRBJ2-2	ASSPNTWWQNTGELF
TRBV4-2	NA	TRBJ2-5	ASSQDRDGETQY
TRBV20-1	once	TRBJ2-7	SASDPRDRGAYEQY
TRBV20-1	once	TRBJ1-6	SASPTANSPLH
TRBV3-1/TRBV3-2	few	TRBJ2-3	ASSRGGANPTDTQY
TRBV7-6	NA	TRBJ2-5	ASSLGPSGNQETQY
TRBV11-2	NA	TRBJ2-6	ASSFRRGGPSGANVLT
TRBV19	NA	TRBJ1-5	ASSIRGNQPQH
TRBV6-5	NA	TRBJ2-3	ASRDSGGSTDTQY
TRBV9	NA	TRBJ2-7	ASSVAGTFTDEQY
TRBV6-1	NA	TRBJ1-2	ASSEPLELNYGYT
TRBV6-5	NA	TRBJ2-7	ASKTGLSSYEQY
TRBV6-5	once	TRBJ1-4	ASGQGGKHEKLF
TRBV3-1/TRBV3-2	NA	TRBJ2-1	ASSQDVMRAGVYNEQF
TRBV6-5	NA	TRBJ1-6	ASTRQNNSPLH
TRBV3-1/TRBV3-2	NA	TRBJ1-3	ASSQTGGAGENTIY
TRBV4-3	NA	TRBJ2-7	ASSQDVGGGEQY
TRBV18	NA	TRBJ2-3	ASSPISGGTDTQY
TRBV5-1	NA	TRBJ1-1	ASSLEGARNTEAF
TRBV12-3/TRBV12-4	NA	TRBJ2-7	ASSLQGPSEQY
TRBV29-1	few	TRBJ1-2	SVEAGQIRKGAGYT
TRBV5-4	NA	TRBJ1-2	ASSLGQGLGYGYT
TRBV28	NA	TRBJ2-3	ASSTSSGGGARPDTQY